A single sample gave rise to the 6 T cell receptor beta chains below, sequenced in a study of blood T cell repertoires in COVID-19. The table came from immunoSEQ multiplex PCR; TCRdb's copy has only in-frame clones and leaves some out. Of a few hundred thousand clones listed, around 88% were seen once; the top ten hold over 1.3%. Sequenced sample: peripheral blood. These receptors all stem from a man aged 80 or over with acute or convalescent COVID-19.

Only one count was recorded for this clone. This chain uses TRBV14 with TRBJ1-3; maybe TRBD1 (6 bases). CDR3 length: 13 residues. Trimming stripped 4 bases from V and 11 bases from J, with 15 bases between. The germline V gene has CDR1 SGHDN and CDR2 FVKESK. The DNA of the CDR3 is TGTGCCAGCAGCCGGGGGACACCACTTCCCATATATTTT. Its protein is CASSRGTPLPIYF.

In this sample, this clone turned up a few times. The V call is TRBV7-9, the J call TRBJ1-1; 9 bases are shared with TRBD1. The CDR3 loop spans 14 amino acids. V lost 5 bases, J lost 3 bases, and 4 bases stayed unmatched. Per germline, CDR1 SEHNR and CDR2 FQNEAQ (reference sequence). CDR3 bases: TGTGCCAGCAGCCCCGGACAGGGGTACACTGAAGCTTTCTTT. It yields the protein CASSPGQGYTEAFF.

This clone was counted a single time. This chain links TRBV25-1 with TRBJ2-3; D may be TRBD2 (5 bases). The CDR3 sequence is 14 residues long. CDR1 and CDR2 (germline): MGHDK, SYGVNS. The ends were cut back, 3 bases at V and 4 bases at J, with 11 bases in the middle. The CDR3 protein is CASSEVLEADTQYF. The CDR3 DNA is TGTGCCAGCAGTGAGGTACTGGAGGCAGATACGCAGTATTTT.

This clone was counted once. V gene TRBV6-5 combines with J gene TRBJ1-2, with TRBD1 matching 7 bases. CDR3 size: 13 residues. The trim removed 6 bases at V and 4 bases at J, leaving 5 bases unmatched. Germline V gene sequence: CDR1 MNHEY, CDR2 SVGAGI. In DNA, the CDR3 is TGTGCCAGCAGGGGGACAGCTTTCTATGGCTACACCTTC. Translation: CASRGTAFYGYTF.

The V and J genes are TRBV7-2 and TRBJ1-6; a weak D match, TRBD1 (6 bases). V shed 3 bases and J shed 9 bases, with 18 bases lying between them. Germline CDR1 reads SGHTA; CDR2 reads FQGNSA. The CDR3 covers 16 residues. DNA for the CDR3: TGTGCCAGCAGCTTTGACTCGAACAGGGTCGGTTCACCCCTCCACTTT. Protein sequence: CASSFDSNRVGSPLHF.

This CDR3 reads CASSPKTGLDEQYF. The CDR3 DNA reads as TGTGCCAGCTCACCTAAGACAGGGCTCGACGAGCAGTACTTC. The rearrangement links TRBV18 to TRBJ2-7, with 7 bases that match TRBD1. V was pared by 3 bases and J by 5 bases, with 7 bases of the junction left unmatched. This CDR3 region has 14 residues. The germline CDR1 and CDR2 sequences are KGHSH and LQKENI.